The present T cell receptor beta chain was sequenced within a study of T cell repertoires in aging, cancer and after chemotherapy. A mixed TRB-A/B primer pool amplified rearranged TRB by multiplex touch-down PCR. MiXCR, applied by TCRdb to the multiplex PCR reads, yields one record per CDR3 protein. The sample shows some 8,500 distinct CDR3 sequences, about two fifths of them seen only once. Amplification of TCR beta used genomic DNA extracted from peripheral blood. This TCR was recovered from a human donor with a solid tumor. The sample taken for sequencing was blood.

CDR3 sequence: CASSSQGSGGMNEQFF. Here the CDR3 DNA reads TGTGCCAGCAGCTCCCAGGGTAGCGGGGGGATGAATGAGCAGTTCTTC. This chain links TRBV5-4 with TRBJ2-1; the match to TRBD2 covers 10 bases. The germline V gene encodes CDR1 SGHNT and CDR2 YYREEE (reference sequence). CDR3 length: 16 amino acids. V was pared by 3 bases and J by 7 bases, with 10 bases of the junction left unmatched.